This TCR beta chain appears in the sequencing data of a study of OX40 agonist ivuxolimab in advanced cancers. In the study overall: The patients got ivuxolimab, which is an agonistic anti-OX40 (CD134) antibody. Partial responses, seen in three patients, involved one hepatocellular carcinoma and two cutaneous melanomas.

The trim removed 3 bases at V and 1 base at J, leaving 2 bases unmatched. Germline V gene data show CDR1 as SGHTA and CDR2 as FQGNSA. The CDR3 extends over 15 amino acids. Peripheral blood came from all dose cohorts at three timepoints. Repertoires were generated with immunoSEQ multiplex PCR, while TCRdb's copy carries only in-frame clones and drops some. Found here are about 37,000 clones, more than 75% of them singletons; the top ten hold 15% to 20%. This chain connects TRBV7-2 to TRBJ2-3; 9 bases fit TRBD2. The receptor was derived from an adult with an advanced solid tumor such as melanoma, head and neck, liver or kidney cancer. Sequencing used CD4+ or CD8+ T cells sorted from blood, obtained in a trial of the OX40 agonist ivuxolimab. As DNA, the CDR3 is TGTGCCAGCAGCTTCTTAGCGGGGGGCACAGATACGCAGTATTTT. Its translation: CASSFLAGGTDTQYF.